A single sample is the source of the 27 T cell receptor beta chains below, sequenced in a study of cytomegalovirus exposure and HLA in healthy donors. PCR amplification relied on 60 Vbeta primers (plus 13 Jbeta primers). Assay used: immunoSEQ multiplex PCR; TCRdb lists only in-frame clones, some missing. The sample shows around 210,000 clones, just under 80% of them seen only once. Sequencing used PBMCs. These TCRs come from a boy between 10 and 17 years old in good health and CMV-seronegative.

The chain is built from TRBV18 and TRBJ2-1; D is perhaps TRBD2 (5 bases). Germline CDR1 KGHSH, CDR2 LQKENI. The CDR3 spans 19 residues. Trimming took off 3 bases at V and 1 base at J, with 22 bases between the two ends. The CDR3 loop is CASSPMTVGELLSYNEQFF. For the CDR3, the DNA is TGTGCCAGCTCACCGATGACCGTCGGGGAGCTCTTATCCTACAATGAGCAGTTCTTC.

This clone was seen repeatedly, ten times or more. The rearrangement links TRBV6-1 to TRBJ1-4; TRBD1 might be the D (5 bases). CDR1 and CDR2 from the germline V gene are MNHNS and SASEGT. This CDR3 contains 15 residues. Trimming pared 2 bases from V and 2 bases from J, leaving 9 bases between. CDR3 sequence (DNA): TGTGCCAGCAGTGAATGGGGCGGCACTAATGAAAAACTGTTTTTT. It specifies CASSEWGGTNEKLFF.

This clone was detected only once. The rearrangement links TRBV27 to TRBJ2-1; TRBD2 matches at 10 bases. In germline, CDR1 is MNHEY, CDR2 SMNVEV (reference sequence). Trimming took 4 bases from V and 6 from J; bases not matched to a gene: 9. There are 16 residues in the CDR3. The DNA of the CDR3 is TGTGCCAGCAGTTCGAACGCGGGACTAGCGTCCAATGAGCAGTTCTTC. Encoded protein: CASSSNAGLASNEQFF.

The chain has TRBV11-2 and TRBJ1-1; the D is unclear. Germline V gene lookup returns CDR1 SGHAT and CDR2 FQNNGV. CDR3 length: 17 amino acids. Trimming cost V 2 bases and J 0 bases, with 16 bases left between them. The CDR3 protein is CASSLNPGFEMNTEAFF. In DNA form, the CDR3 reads TGTGCCAGCAGCTTAAATCCGGGGTTCGAGATGAACACTGAAGCTTTCTTT.

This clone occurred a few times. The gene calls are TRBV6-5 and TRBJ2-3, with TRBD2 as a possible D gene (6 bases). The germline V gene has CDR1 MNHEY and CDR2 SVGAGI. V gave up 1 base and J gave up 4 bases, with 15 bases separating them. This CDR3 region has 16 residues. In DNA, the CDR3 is TGTGCCAGCAGTTACTGGAGCGGAGGAGGGGCAGATACGCAGTATTTT. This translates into CASSYWSGGGADTQYF.

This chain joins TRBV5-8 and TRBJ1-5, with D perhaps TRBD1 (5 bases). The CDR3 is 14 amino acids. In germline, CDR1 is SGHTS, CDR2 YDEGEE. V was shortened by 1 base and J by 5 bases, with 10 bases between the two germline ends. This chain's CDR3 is CASSLYLGDQPQHF. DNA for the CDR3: TGTGCCAGCAGCTTGTACCTAGGGGATCAGCCCCAGCATTTT.

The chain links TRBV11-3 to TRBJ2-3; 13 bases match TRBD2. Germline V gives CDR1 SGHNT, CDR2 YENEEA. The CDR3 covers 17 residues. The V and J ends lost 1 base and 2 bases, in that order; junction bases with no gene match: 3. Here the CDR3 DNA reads TGTGCCAGCAGCTTAGGGACTAGCGGGGGCCACACAGATACGCAGTATTTT. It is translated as CASSLGTSGGHTDTQYF.

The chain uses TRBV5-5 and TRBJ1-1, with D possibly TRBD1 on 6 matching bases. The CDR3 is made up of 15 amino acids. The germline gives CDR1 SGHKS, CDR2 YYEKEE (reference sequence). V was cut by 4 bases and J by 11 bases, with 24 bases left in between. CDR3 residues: CASSPQRGSGRRAFF. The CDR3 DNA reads TGTGCCAGCAGCCCCCAAAGGGGGAGTGGGAGACGGGCTTTCTTT.

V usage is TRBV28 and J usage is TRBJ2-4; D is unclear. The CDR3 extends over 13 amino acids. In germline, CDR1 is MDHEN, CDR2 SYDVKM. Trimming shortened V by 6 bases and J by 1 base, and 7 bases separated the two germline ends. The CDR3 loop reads CASREFAKNIQYF. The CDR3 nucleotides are TGTGCCAGCAGGGAGTTTGCCAAAAACATTCAGTACTTC.

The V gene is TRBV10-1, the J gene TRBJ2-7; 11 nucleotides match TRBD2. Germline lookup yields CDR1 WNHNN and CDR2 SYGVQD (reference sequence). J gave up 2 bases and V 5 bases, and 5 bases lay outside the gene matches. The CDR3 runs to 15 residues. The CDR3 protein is CASSIGTSGPYEQYF. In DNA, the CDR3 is TGCGCCAGCAGTATAGGGACTAGCGGTCCCTACGAGCAGTACTTC.

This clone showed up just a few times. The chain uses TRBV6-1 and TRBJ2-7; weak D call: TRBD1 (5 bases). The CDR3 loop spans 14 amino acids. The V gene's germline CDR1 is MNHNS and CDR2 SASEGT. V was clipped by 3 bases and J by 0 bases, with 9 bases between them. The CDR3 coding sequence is TGTGCCAGCAGTGAGGGGCCTGCCTCCTACGAGCAGTACTTC. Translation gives CASSEGPASYEQYF.

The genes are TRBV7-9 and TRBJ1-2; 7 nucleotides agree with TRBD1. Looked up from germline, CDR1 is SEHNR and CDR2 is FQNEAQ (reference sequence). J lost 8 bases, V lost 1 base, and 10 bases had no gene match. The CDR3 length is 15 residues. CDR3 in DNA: TGTGCCAGCAGCTTAGTTAGTGACAGGGTAAAAGGCTACACCTTC. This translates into CASSLVSDRVKGYTF.

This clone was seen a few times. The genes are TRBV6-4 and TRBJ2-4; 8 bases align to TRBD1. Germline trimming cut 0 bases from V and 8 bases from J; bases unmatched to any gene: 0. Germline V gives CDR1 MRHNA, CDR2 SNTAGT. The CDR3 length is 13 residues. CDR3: CASSDSDRDIQYF. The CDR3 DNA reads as TGTGCCAGCAGTGACTCGGACAGGGACATTCAGTACTTC.

In DNA, the CDR3 is TGTGCCAGCAGTTTTCGGGTGCAAGAGACCCAGTACTTC. Translated, it gives CASSFRVQETQYF. The chain uses TRBV6-5 and TRBJ2-5; D gene ambiguous. This CDR3 has 13 residues. V was clipped by 4 bases and J by 2 bases, with 8 bases between them. Germline CDR1 reads MNHEY; CDR2 reads SVGAGI.

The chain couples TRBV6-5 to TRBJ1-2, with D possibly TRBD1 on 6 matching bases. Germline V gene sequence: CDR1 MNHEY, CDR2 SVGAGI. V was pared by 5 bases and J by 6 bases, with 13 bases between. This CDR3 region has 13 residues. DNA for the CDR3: TGTGCCAGCAGTCAAGACAGGCTCGATGGCTACACCTTC. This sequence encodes CASSQDRLDGYTF.

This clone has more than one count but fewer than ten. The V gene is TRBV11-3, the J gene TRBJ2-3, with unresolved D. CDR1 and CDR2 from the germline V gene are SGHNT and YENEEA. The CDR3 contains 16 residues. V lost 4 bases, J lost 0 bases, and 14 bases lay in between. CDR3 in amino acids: CASSSGRVRSTDTQYF. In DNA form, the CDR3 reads TGTGCCAGCAGCTCCGGTCGTGTCAGGAGCACAGATACGCAGTATTTT.

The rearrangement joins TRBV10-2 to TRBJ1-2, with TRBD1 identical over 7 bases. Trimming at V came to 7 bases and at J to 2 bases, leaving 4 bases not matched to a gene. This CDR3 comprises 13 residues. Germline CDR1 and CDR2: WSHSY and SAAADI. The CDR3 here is CASTMDRNYGYTF. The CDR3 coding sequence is TGCGCCAGCACCATGGACAGGAACTATGGCTACACCTTC.

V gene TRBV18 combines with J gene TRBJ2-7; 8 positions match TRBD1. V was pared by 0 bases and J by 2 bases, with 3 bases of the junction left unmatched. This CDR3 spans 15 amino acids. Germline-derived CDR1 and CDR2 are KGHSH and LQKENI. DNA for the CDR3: TGTGCCAGCTCACCACCCCGGACAGGGACCTACGAGCAGTACTTC. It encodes CASSPPRTGTYEQYF. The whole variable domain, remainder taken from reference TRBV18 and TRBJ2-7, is NAGVMQNPRHLVRRRGQEARLRCSPMKGHSHVYWYRQLPEEGLKFMVYLQKENIIDESGMPKERFSAEFPKEGPSILRIQQVVRGDSAAYFCASSPPRTGTYEQYFGPGTRLTVT.

The CDR3 DNA follows: TGTGCCAGCAGCTCCCGATATAGGGAGGGCAATCAGCCCCAGCATTTT. This gives the protein CASSSRYREGNQPQHF. The chain employs TRBV5-5 and TRBJ1-5; no reliable D call. Trimming shortened V by 3 bases and J by 2 bases, and 15 bases separated the two germline ends. Germline CDR1 SGHKS, CDR2 YYEKEE (reference sequence). CDR3 size: 16 residues.

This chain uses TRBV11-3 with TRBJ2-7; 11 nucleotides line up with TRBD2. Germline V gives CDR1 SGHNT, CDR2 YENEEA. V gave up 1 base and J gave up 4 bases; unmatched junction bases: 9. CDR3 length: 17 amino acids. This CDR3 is CASSLVFSGRAMYEQYF. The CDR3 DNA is TGTGCCAGCAGCTTAGTTTTTAGCGGGAGGGCCATGTACGAGCAGTACTTC. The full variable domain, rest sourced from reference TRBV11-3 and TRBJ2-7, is EAGVVQSPRYKIIEKKQPVAFWCNPISGHNTLYWYLQNLGQGPELLIRYENEEAVDDSQLPKDRFSAERLKGVDSTLKIQPAELGDSAVYLCASSLVFSGRAMYEQYFGPGTRLTVT.

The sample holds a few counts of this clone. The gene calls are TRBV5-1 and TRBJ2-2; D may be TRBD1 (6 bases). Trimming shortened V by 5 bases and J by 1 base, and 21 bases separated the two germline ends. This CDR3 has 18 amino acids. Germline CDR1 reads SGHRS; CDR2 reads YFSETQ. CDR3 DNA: TGCGCCAGCAGAGGGGACAATAGAAGACTTGGGAACACCGGGGAGCTGTTTTTT. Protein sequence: CASRGDNRRLGNTGELFF.

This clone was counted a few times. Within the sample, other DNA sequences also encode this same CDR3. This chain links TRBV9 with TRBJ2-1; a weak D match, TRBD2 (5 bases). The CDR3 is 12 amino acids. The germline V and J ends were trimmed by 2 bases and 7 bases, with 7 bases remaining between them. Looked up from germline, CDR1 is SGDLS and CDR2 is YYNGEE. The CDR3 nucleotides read TGTGCCAGCAGCGTCACGGGGAATGAGCAGTTCTTC. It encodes CASSVTGNEQFF.

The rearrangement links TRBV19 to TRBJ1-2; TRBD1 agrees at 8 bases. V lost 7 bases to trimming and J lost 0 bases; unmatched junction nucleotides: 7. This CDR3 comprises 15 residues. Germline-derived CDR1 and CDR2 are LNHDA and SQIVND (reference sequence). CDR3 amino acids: CASKDRAKANYGYTF. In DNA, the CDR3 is TGTGCCAGTAAGGACAGGGCGAAAGCTAACTATGGCTACACCTTC.

CDR3 sequence (DNA): TGTGCCAGCAGCTTAGGGGGGGAGCGGGAGAGAGAGACCCAGTACTTC. Its translation is CASSLGGERERETQYF. This chain connects TRBV11-2 to TRBJ2-5; TRBD2 aligns across 8 bases. Trimming removed 1 base from V and 4 bases from J; junction bases left unmatched: 8. Germline CDR1 and CDR2: SGHAT and FQNNGV. This CDR3 contains 16 residues.

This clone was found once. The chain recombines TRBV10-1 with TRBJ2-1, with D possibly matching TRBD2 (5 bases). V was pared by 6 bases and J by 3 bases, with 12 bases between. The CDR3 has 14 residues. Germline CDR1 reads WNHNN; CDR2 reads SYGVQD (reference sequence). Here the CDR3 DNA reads TGCGCCAGCAGACCGGACTCCGTCTACAATGAGCAGTTCTTC. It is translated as CASRPDSVYNEQFF.

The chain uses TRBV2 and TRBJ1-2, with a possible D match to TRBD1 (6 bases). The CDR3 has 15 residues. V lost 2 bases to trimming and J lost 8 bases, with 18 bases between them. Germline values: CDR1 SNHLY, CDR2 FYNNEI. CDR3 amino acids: CASSELGQKSGGYTF. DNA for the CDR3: TGTGCCAGCAGTGAATTGGGACAAAAATCGGGCGGCTACACCTTC.

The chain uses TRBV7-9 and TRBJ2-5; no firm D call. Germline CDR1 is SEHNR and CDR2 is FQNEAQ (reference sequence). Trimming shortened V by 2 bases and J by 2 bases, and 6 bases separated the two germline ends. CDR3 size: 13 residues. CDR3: CASSLNRQETQYF. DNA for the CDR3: TGTGCCAGCAGCTTAAACAGACAAGAGACCCAGTACTTC. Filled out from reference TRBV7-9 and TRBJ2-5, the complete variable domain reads DTGVSQNPRHKITKRGQNVTFRCDPISEHNRLYWYRQTLGQGPEFLTYFQNEAQLEKSRLLSDRFSAERPKGSFSTLEIQRTEQGDSAMYLCASSLNRQETQYFGPGTRLLVL.